The clone carrying this TCR beta chain turned up a few times. The V segment lost 9 bases and the J segment 5 bases; nucleotides outside the gene matches: 6. From germline, CDR1 is MNHNY and CDR2 SVGAGI (reference sequence). The CDR3 spans 14 residues. This entry comes from a study of quantifying T cell responses using KT2 cells. Study-wide background: TCR alpha and beta constant-region primers primed reverse transcription of RNA.

The sample is PBMC spiked with counted cells of clone KT2. Fixed numbers of PBMC received varying amounts of KT2 cells. Each cDNA got a UMI-containing oligo ligated at its 3' end. First-round PCR used about 4 cycles and beta primers RC1.1 and RC1.2 covering TRBC1 and TRBC2. TCRdb re-derived calls from the UMI-ligation and nested PCR reads in MiXCR, one entry per CDR3 protein. The table records 40,000 to 55,000 distinct CDR3 sequences, around 10% of them present only once. The TCR was taken from a human donor. This chain joins TRBV6-6 and TRBJ2-1; 11 positions agree with TRBD2. Sequencing was carried out using PBMCs spiked with cells of the T cell clone KT2. CDR3 coding DNA: TGTGCCAGTTTAGCGGGAGGGCCCCACAATGAGCAGTTCTTC. Its translation: CASLAGGPHNEQFF.